This paragraph reports one T cell receptor (beta chain). V was pared by 0 bases and J by 11 bases, with 13 bases between. There are 12 residues in the CDR3. Germline CDR1 reads GTSNPN; CDR2 reads SVGIG (reference sequence). This specimen belongs to a study of blood T cell repertoires in COVID-19. Only in-frame clones appear in the TCRdb table, and some are missing; sequencing was by immunoSEQ multiplex PCR. Among some 180,000 clones listed, 84% were seen once. The chain recombines TRBV30 with TRBJ1-1; D remains unclear. Input material: peripheral blood. This receptor was taken from a human donor in a cohort sampled during active COVID-19. CDR3 residues: CAWSVTRQRAFF. CDR3 nucleotides: TGTGCCTGGAGTGTAACGAGGCAGAGGGCTTTCTTT.